Shown below are 7 T cell receptor beta chains from a single sample sequenced in a study of blood T cell repertoires in COVID-19 (dated by TCRdb to about 2020). Libraries were built with the immunoSEQ multiplex PCR assay. In TCRdb, the immuneACCESS table is reduced to in-frame sequences with V and J assigned. These tables do not hold every clone; where another copy was compared, an unresolved V gene accounts for under half, and the others remain unexplained. The sample table shows approximately 270,000 clones, and approximately 83% are seen once. The ten largest clonotypes hold 3.5% to 5.5% of the sample. The specimen was PBMCs or T cells enriched from blood (not recorded which). The receptors come from a woman aged 30 to 39 who had recovered from COVID-19.

The chain joins TRBV7-3 to TRBJ2-7; D is perhaps TRBD1 (7 bases). Germline lookup yields CDR1 SGHTA and CDR2 FQGTGA. The CDR3 is 14 residues long. Between the trimmed V and J ends, which lost 2 bases and 5 bases, there was a span of 13 bases. In DNA, the CDR3 is TGTGCCAGCAGCTTAGGAGGGGGCGGCGACGAGCAGTACTTC. Amino acids: CASSLGGGGDEQYF.

V gene TRBV6-1 combines with J gene TRBJ2-6; D might be TRBD2 (5 bases). The CDR3 runs 16 residues. Germline CDR1 is MNHNS and CDR2 is SASEGT. Trimming left V 2 bases short and J 3 bases short, with 11 bases between. CDR3 protein: CASSENEGFGANVLTF. The DNA of the CDR3 is TGTGCCAGCAGTGAAAATGAGGGTTTTGGGGCCAACGTCCTGACTTTC.

The V gene is TRBV28, the J gene TRBJ2-7, with a tentative D call TRBD1 (6 bases). Deletions cut 6 bases from V and 3 bases from J, with 15 bases between. Germline CDR1 MDHEN, CDR2 SYDVKM. This CDR3 has 14 amino acids. CDR3 DNA sequence: TGTGCCAGCAGGCCGCAGGGGCGAGACTACGAGCAGTACTTC. Its translation is CASRPQGRDYEQYF.

The chain has TRBV28 and TRBJ1-4, with 7 bases aligning to TRBD1. The CDR3 consists of 13 residues. The ends lost 5 bases at V and 7 bases at J; junction bases unmatched: 4. From germline, CDR1 is MDHEN and CDR2 SYDVKM. CDR3 in amino acids: CASSQGQREKLFF. The CDR3 region has the DNA TGTGCCAGCAGTCAGGGACAGCGTGAAAAACTGTTTTTT.

The chain joins TRBV10-1 to TRBJ1-1; 11 bases fit TRBD1. Trimming took 4 bases from V and 0 from J; bases not matched to a gene: 4. Germline V gives CDR1 WNHNN, CDR2 SYGVQD (reference sequence). The CDR3 runs to 16 residues. CDR3 sequence reads: CASSAGQGDLNTEAFF. Written as DNA, the CDR3 is TGCGCCAGCAGTGCGGGACAGGGGGACCTGAACACTGAAGCTTTCTTT.

This clone was counted a single time. The chain has TRBV19 and TRBJ2-4; the match to TRBD2 covers 8 bases. Germline CDR1 LNHDA, CDR2 SQIVND (reference sequence). V was clipped by 5 bases and J by 1 base; unmatched bases: 7. The CDR3 covers 16 residues. CDR3 in amino acids: CASSREGLGAKNIQYF. CDR3 DNA sequence: TGTGCCAGTAGTCGGGAGGGACTAGGGGCCAAAAACATTCAGTACTTC.

In DNA form, the CDR3 reads TGTGCCACCAGGGCGGTTAGCAATCAGCCCCAGCATTTT. Protein sequence: CATRAVSNQPQHF. The chain links TRBV15 to TRBJ1-5; D call uncertain. V lost 6 bases and J 0 bases, leaving 6 bases between the germline ends. The germline gives CDR1 LNHNV, CDR2 YYDKDF (reference sequence). The CDR3 sequence is 13 residues long.